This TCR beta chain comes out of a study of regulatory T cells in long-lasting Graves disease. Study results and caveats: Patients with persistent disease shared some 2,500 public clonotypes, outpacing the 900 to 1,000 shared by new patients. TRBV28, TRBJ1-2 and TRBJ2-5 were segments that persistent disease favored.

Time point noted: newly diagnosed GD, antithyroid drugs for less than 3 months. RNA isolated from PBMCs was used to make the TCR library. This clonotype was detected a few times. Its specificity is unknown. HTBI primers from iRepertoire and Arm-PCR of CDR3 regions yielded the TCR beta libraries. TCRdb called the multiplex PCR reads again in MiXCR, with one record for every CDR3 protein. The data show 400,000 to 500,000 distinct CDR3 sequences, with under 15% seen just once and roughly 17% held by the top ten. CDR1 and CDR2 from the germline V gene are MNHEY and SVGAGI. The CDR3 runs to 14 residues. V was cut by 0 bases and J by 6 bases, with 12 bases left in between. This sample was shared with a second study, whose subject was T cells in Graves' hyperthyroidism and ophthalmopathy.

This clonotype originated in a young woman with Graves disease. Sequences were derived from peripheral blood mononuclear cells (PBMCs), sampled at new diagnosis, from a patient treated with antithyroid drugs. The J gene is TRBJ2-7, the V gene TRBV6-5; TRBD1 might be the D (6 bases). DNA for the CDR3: TGTGCCAGCAGTTACTCGCGCGACAGGTTCGAGCAGTACTTC. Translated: CASSYSRDRFEQYF.